One sample yielded the 30 T cell receptor beta chains listed below, sequenced in a study of cytomegalovirus exposure and HLA in healthy donors. In the PCR, 60 Vbeta and 13 Jbeta primers were used. Clones were sequenced by immunoSEQ multiplex PCR, and TCRdb holds only the in-frame ones, with some missing. The sample holds under 200,000 clones; more than 70% are singletons and the top ten take around 6.5%. What was sequenced was PBMCs. These TCRs come from a male donor in good health and CMV-seropositive.

The chain combines TRBV6-1 with TRBJ2-4; 9 nucleotides agree with TRBD1. The CDR3 runs 13 residues. CDR1 and CDR2 (germline): MNHNS, SASEGT. V was pared by 7 bases and J by 9 bases, with 7 bases of the junction left unmatched. This CDR3 is CASNRQGGGIQYF. The CDR3 region has the DNA TGTGCCAGCAATAGACAGGGGGGAGGCATTCAGTACTTC.

The chain recombines TRBV30 with TRBJ2-1, with 7 bases matching TRBD2. Germline CDR1 is GTSNPN and CDR2 is SVGIG (reference sequence). The V and J ends lost 0 bases and 9 bases, in that order; junction bases with no gene match: 8. There are 14 residues in the CDR3. The CDR3 coding sequence is TGTGCCTGGAGTGTCGGGGGGACGAACAGTGAGCAGTTCTTC. This translates into CAWSVGGTNSEQFF. The variable domain in full, completed from reference TRBV30 and TRBJ2-1, reads SQTIHQWPATLVQPVGSPLSLECTVEGTSNPNLYWYRQAAGRGLQLLFYSVGIGQISSEVPQNLSASRPQDRQFILSSKKLLLSDSGFYLCAWSVGGTNSEQFFGPGTRLTVL.

There are a few counts of this clone. The chain carries TRBV5-1 and TRBJ2-5, with TRBD2 identical over 11 bases. Germline V gene lookup returns CDR1 SGHRS and CDR2 YFSETQ. Germline trimming cut 4 bases from V and 5 bases from J; bases unmatched to any gene: 10. CDR3 length: 16 residues. The CDR3 DNA sequence: TGCGCCAGCAGCCCCACCCTAGCGGGAGGTAGCGAGACCCAGTACTTC. This sequence encodes CASSPTLAGGSETQYF.

Concerning this clone: A junction boundary mismatches the germline segment, possibly from a read error. The V call is TRBV7-2, the J call TRBJ2-2; TRBD1 aligns across 7 bases. Per the germline V gene, CDR1 is SGHTA and CDR2 is FQGNSA. This CDR3 region has 15 residues. The CDR3 sequence: CASSLGRDSRGGLFF. The CDR3 DNA reads as TGTGCCAGCAGCTTAGGCCGGGACAGCCGTGGGGGGCTGTTTTTT.

The chain carries TRBV6-4 and TRBJ1-2; D is unresolved. Looked up from germline, CDR1 is MRHNA and CDR2 is SNTAGT. Trimming cost V 0 bases and J 7 bases, with 12 bases left between them. CDR3 size: 14 residues. CDR3 sequence: CASSDSSGNLGYTF. The CDR3 DNA reads as TGTGCCAGCAGTGACTCGAGCGGGAATCTTGGCTACACCTTC.

This chain links TRBV19 with TRBJ2-5; 9 nucleotides align to TRBD2. Germline CDR1 and CDR2: LNHDA and SQIVND (reference sequence). The CDR3 has 13 amino acids. The CDR3 DNA sequence: TGTGCAACGGCGGGAGGGCTCCGGGAGACCCAGTACTTC. This gives the protein CATAGGLRETQYF.

This rearrangement joins TRBV6-1 to TRBJ2-1; D is unresolved. The CDR3 is 17 amino acids. Germline assignment: CDR1 MNHNS and CDR2 SASEGT. Between the trimmed V and J ends, which lost 2 bases and 3 bases, there was a span of 17 bases. The CDR3 DNA is TGTGCCAGCAGTGAATTGATTTCGAGTGCCCTCTACAATGAGCAGTTCTTC. Its translation: CASSELISSALYNEQFF.

The chain is built from TRBV29-1 and TRBJ2-7; a weak D match, TRBD1 (5 bases). V lost 5 bases, J lost 3 bases, and 20 bases lay in between. Germline V lookup: CDR1 SQVTM, CDR2 ANQGSEA. There are 15 residues in the CDR3. CDR3 coding DNA: TGCAGCGTTCAGGTTCCGGAAAAAGGGGACTACGAGCAGTACTTC. Translation: CSVQVPEKGDYEQYF.

This chain connects TRBV19 to TRBJ1-3; D remains unclear. Germline V gene data show CDR1 as LNHDA and CDR2 as SQIVND (reference sequence). The V end lost 5 bases, the J end lost 9 bases, and 5 bases lay between the germline ends. The CDR3 length is 10 residues. The CDR3 bases are TGTGCCAGTAGTCGGGGCACCATATATTTT. It translates to CASSRGTIYF. The whole variable domain, filled in from reference TRBV19 and TRBJ1-3, reads DGGITQSPKYLFRKEGQNVTLSCEQNLNHDAMYWYRQDPGQGLRLIYYSQIVNDFQKGDIAEGYSVSREKKESFPLTVTSAQKNPTAFYLCASSRGTIYFGEGSWLTVV.

This clone was detected a few times. This chain connects TRBV5-1 to TRBJ2-1, with 8 bases that match TRBD2. J was trimmed by 2 bases and V by 4 bases; bases with no gene match: 8. The germline V gene has CDR1 SGHRS and CDR2 YFSETQ. CDR3 length equals 16 residues. CDR3 nucleotides: TGCGCCAGCAGCCGTGGGGGAGCGGGAGCCTACAATGAGCAGTTCTTC. It translates to CASSRGGAGAYNEQFF.

The chain is built from TRBV11-2 and TRBJ2-5, with no clear D. In germline, CDR1 is SGHAT, CDR2 FQNNGV. CDR3 size: 13 residues. V lost 3 bases and J lost 2, with 7 bases in between. CDR3 DNA: TGTGCCAGCAGCTTTCGCCGGCAAGAGACCCAGTACTTC. Encoded protein: CASSFRRQETQYF.

This sequence joins TRBV6-1 and TRBJ2-5, with TRBD2 matching 12 bases. Per germline, CDR1 MNHNS and CDR2 SASEGT. The V segment lost 4 bases and the J segment 11 bases; nucleotides outside the gene matches: 11. CDR3 size: 15 residues. CDR3 in amino acids: CASSVSSGRAEEQYF. For the CDR3, the DNA is TGTGCCAGCAGTGTTTCTAGCGGGAGGGCCGAAGAGCAGTACTTC.

For this clone: The junction shows a germline mismatch at one end, possibly a read error. The V gene is TRBV28, the J gene TRBJ2-7; D perhaps matches TRBD2 (7 bases). Germline assignment: CDR1 MDHEN and CDR2 SYDVKM. The CDR3 length is 11 residues. The CDR3 here is CASSTPRGAIF. The CDR3 DNA reads TGTGCCAGCAGCACCCCCCGGGGGGCGATCTTC. Based on the CDR3 plus reference TRBV28 and TRBJ2-7, the full variable domain is DVKVTQSSRYLVKRTGEKVFLECVQDMDHENMFWYRQDPGLGLRLIYFSYDVKMKEKGDIPEGYSVSREKKERFSLILESASTNQTSMYLCASSTPRGAIFGPGTRLTVT.

The V and J genes are TRBV5-1 and TRBJ1-5; 8 bases agree with TRBD1. CDR1 and CDR2 from the germline V gene are SGHRS and YFSETQ. This CDR3 comprises 14 residues. The junction had 6 bases not matched to a gene; V was cut back by 5 bases and J by 5 bases. For the CDR3, the DNA is TGCGCCAGCAGACCTCAGGGGGCGGATCAGCCCCAGCATTTT. Translation: CASRPQGADQPQHF. Full variable domain (missing parts from reference TRBV5-1 and TRBJ1-5): KAGVTQTPRYLIKTRGQQVTLSCSPISGHRSVSWYQQTPGQGLQFLFEYFSETQRNKGNFPGRFSGRQFSNSRSEMNVSTLELGDSALYLCASRPQGADQPQHFGDGTRLSIL.

CDR3 sequence (DNA): TGTGCCAGTAGTAATCAAATTAGGGACAGGGGGCGGGGGGGGAGAAATCAGCCCCAGCATTTT. Protein sequence: CASSNQIRDRGRGGRNQPQHF. The chain recombines TRBV19 with TRBJ1-5; TRBD1 matches 12 bases. V lost 4 bases, J lost 4 bases, and 20 bases stayed unmatched. Germline lookup yields CDR1 LNHDA and CDR2 SQIVND (reference sequence). The CDR3 length is 21 residues.

This sequence joins TRBV11-3 and TRBJ1-3, with 7 bases fitting TRBD1. The CDR3 runs to 14 residues. The junction had 5 bases not matched to a gene; V was cut back by 5 bases and J by 4 bases. Germline V lookup: CDR1 SGHNT, CDR2 YENEEA. The CDR3, as DNA: TGTGCCAGCAGCAGAGGGGGCTCAGGAAACACCATATATTTT. As protein: CASSRGGSGNTIYF.

A word on this clone: Other DNA sequences in this sample translate to the same CDR3. V and J are TRBV9 and TRBJ2-7, with D possibly matching TRBD2 (6 bases). CDR1 and CDR2 from the germline V gene are SGDLS and YYNGEE. Trimming stripped 0 bases from V and 3 bases from J, with 7 bases between. The CDR3 spans 13 residues. CDR3 in amino acids: CASSVAGDYEQYF. CDR3 bases: TGTGCCAGCAGCGTAGCGGGAGACTACGAGCAGTACTTC.

This rearrangement joins TRBV20-1 to TRBJ2-5; 7 positions match TRBD1. TRBJ2-7 matches the DNA end more closely, so the J call is doubtful. The germline V gene encodes CDR1 DFQATT and CDR2 SNEGSKA (reference sequence). CDR3 length: 11 residues. The CDR3 DNA follows: TGCAGTGCCAGGACAGGCTACGAGCAGTACTTC. Its translation: CSARTGYEQYF.

The V gene is TRBV21-1, the J gene TRBJ2-3; the table's D gene call, TRBD1, was not cross checked with the DNA. TRBV21-1 is listed as a pseudogene. This CDR3 comprises 14 residues. For the CDR3, the DNA is TGTGCCGGCCTGCCGGGACAGGGGACAGATACGCAGTATTTT. This codes for CAGLPGQGTDTQYF.

This rearrangement joins TRBV6-5 to TRBJ1-6; D is ambiguous. V lost 2 bases and J 5 bases, leaving 10 bases between the germline ends. In germline, CDR1 is MNHEY, CDR2 SVGAGI. The CDR3 length is 15 residues. DNA for the CDR3: TGTGCCAGCAGTTACGGGCCAGCCAATAATTCACCCCTCCACTTT. It is translated as CASSYGPANNSPLHF.

This clone appeared once. This chain uses TRBV27 with TRBJ2-6; TRBD1 matches at 8 bases. Trimming at V came to 4 bases and at J to 1 base, leaving 12 bases not matched to a gene. The CDR3 runs 19 residues. The germline CDR1 and CDR2 sequences are MNHEY and SMNVEV (reference sequence). The CDR3 sequence: CASSWALTGVMSGANVLTF. CDR3 bases: TGTGCCAGCAGTTGGGCCTTGACAGGGGTAATGTCTGGGGCCAACGTCCTGACTTTC.

V is TRBV7-8 and J is TRBJ2-1; tentatively, D is TRBD2 (5 bases). Germline CDR1 and CDR2: SGHVS and FQNEAQ. Between the trimmed V and J ends, which lost 1 base and 4 bases, there was a span of 8 bases. This CDR3 has 14 amino acids. The CDR3 DNA is TGTGCCAGCAGCTTAGTCGGACTTTACAATGAGCAGTTCTTC. Protein: CASSLVGLYNEQFF.

The V and J genes are TRBV7-3 and TRBJ2-2; 8 nucleotides line up with TRBD2. V was clipped by 0 bases and J by 1 base; unmatched bases: 4. Germline CDR1 and CDR2: SGHTA and FQGTGA. The CDR3 loop spans 17 amino acids. CDR3 sequence: CASSLTVLAGNTGELFF. DNA of the CDR3: TGTGCCAGCAGCTTAACGGTGCTAGCGGGGAACACCGGGGAGCTGTTTTTT.

V is TRBV6-1 and J is TRBJ2-5; no firm D call. CDR1 is MNHNS and CDR2 is SASEGT in the germline V gene. This CDR3 comprises 13 residues. V shed 5 bases and J shed 5 bases, with 12 bases lying between them. This CDR3 reads CASSYTPRETQYF. Here the CDR3 DNA reads TGTGCCAGCAGTTATACCCCCCGGGAGACCCAGTACTTC.

The chain has TRBV30 and TRBJ1-1; the D is unclear. The CDR3 extends over 15 amino acids. V was pared by 2 bases and J by 1 base, with 14 bases between. Germline assignment: CDR1 GTSNPN and CDR2 SVGIG (reference sequence). The chain's CDR3 is CAWSLLTEANTEAFF. The CDR3 coding sequence is TGTGCCTGGAGTCTCCTCACTGAGGCGAACACTGAAGCTTTCTTT. Full variable domain (outside the CDR3, taken from reference TRBV30 and TRBJ1-1): SQTIHQWPATLVQPVGSPLSLECTVEGTSNPNLYWYRQAAGRGLQLLFYSVGIGQISSEVPQNLSASRPQDRQFILSSKKLLLSDSGFYLCAWSLLTEANTEAFFGQGTRLTVV.

About this clone: At one end, the junction sequence differs from germline, possibly due to a read error. This chain uses TRBV4-1 with TRBJ1-1, with D possibly matching TRBD1 (6 bases). This CDR3 spans 15 amino acids. In germline, CDR1 is MGHRA, CDR2 YSYEKL. CDR3 sequence (DNA): TGCGCCAGCAGCCAAGTATTTTCAGGGGACACTGAAACTTTCTTT. Its translation is CASSQVFSGDTETFF.

The chain carries TRBV5-6 and TRBJ2-2; 13 nucleotides line up with TRBD2. Germline CDR1 and CDR2: SGHDT and YYEEEE. V lost 5 bases, J lost 6 bases, and 10 bases stayed unmatched. The CDR3 length is 17 residues. The CDR3 loop reads CASRRTSGGPDAGELFF. CDR3 coding DNA: TGTGCCAGCAGAAGGACTAGCGGGGGCCCTGACGCCGGGGAGCTGTTTTTT.

A single count supports this clone. The chain is built from TRBV28 and TRBJ1-4; 7 nucleotides agree with TRBD1. The CDR3 loop spans 14 amino acids. CDR1 is MDHEN and CDR2 is SYDVKM in the germline V gene. V lost 6 bases to trimming and J lost 11 bases; unmatched junction nucleotides: 12. CDR3 in DNA: TGTGCCAGCAGCCAGGGGGGCGGGTACGACAAACTGTTTTTT. It is translated as CASSQGGGYDKLFF.

The V and J genes are TRBV2 and TRBJ1-2; 7 bases map to TRBD1. This CDR3 has 12 residues. The germline CDR1 and CDR2 sequences are SNHLY and FYNNEI. The V gene end was trimmed by 6 bases and the J gene end by 4 bases; junction bases not matched to a gene: 2. The CDR3 protein is CASRRDSYGYTF. CDR3 sequence (DNA): TGTGCCAGCAGACGGGACAGCTATGGCTACACCTTC.

In this sample, this clone turned up once. The chain carries TRBV7-8 and TRBJ1-1; TRBD1 matches 8 bases. V lost 5 bases, J lost 4 bases, and 6 bases stayed unmatched. This CDR3 is 14 amino acids long. CDR1 is SGHVS, CDR2 FQNEAQ, per germline. CDR3 bases: TGTGCCAGCAGCCGGGGACAGGTCGGCACTGAAGCTTTCTTT. As protein: CASSRGQVGTEAFF.